This record covers a single T cell receptor (beta chain). Its antigen is unidentified. The junction differs from germline at one of its ends, possibly a read error. These data come from a study of T cells in Graves' hyperthyroidism and ophthalmopathy. Study-wide results and caveats: The blood repertoire included most of the expanded thyroid clonotypes above 0.001.

Using RNA transcripts as the source, TCR beta CDR3 regions were amplified. First-round RT-PCR with HTBI primers amplified the TCR CDR3 region. TCRdb reprocessed the multiplex PCR reads via MiXCR and lists one record per CDR3 protein. The top ten clones hold approximately 8.7% of a sample with about 840,000 distinct CDR3 sequences, 38% of them seen once. CDR3 length: 13 residues. Germline CDR1 and CDR2: SGHVS and FNYEAQ. This sequence was found in a man between 18 and 29 years old with Graves' hyperthyroidism. The source material was blood. The chain has TRBV7-6 and TRBJ1-2; D remains unclear. The CDR3 here is CASSRRENYGYTF. The CDR3 coding sequence is TGTGCTAGCAGCCGCCGAGAGAACTATGGCTACACCTTC.